This TCR beta chain was sequenced in a study of blood T cells in healthy people across ages. Study information: Template switching captured about one barcoded beta molecule per two T cells.

General study results and limits: Underestimates were what the diversity estimates from one million T cells were considered to be.

Regarding this clonotype: The antigen is undetermined.

Combining a sample-barcoded 5' primer with a J-beta primer mix, a second PCR ran for roughly 7 to 11 cycles. Every molecule of cDNA carried a tag from a template-switch adaptor with 12 random nucleotides. TCRdb fed the 5' RACE reads into MiXCR, producing one record per CDR3 protein. The data contain fewer than 2,000,000 distinct CDR3 sequences, 30% to 40% of them singletons. The receptor's source is a human donor in good health. Sequencing was performed on blood.

The CDR3 loop reads CASSLQAGGPTNEQFF. The CDR3 region has the DNA TGTGCCAGCAGCTTACAAGCGGGGGGGCCAACCAATGAGCAGTTCTTC. The V call is TRBV7-2, the J call TRBJ2-1; TRBD2 aligns across 10 bases. V trimming: 2 bases; J trimming: 6 bases; junction bases outside the gene matches: 7. This CDR3 has 16 amino acids. Germline V CDR1 and CDR2: SGHTA, FQGNSA.